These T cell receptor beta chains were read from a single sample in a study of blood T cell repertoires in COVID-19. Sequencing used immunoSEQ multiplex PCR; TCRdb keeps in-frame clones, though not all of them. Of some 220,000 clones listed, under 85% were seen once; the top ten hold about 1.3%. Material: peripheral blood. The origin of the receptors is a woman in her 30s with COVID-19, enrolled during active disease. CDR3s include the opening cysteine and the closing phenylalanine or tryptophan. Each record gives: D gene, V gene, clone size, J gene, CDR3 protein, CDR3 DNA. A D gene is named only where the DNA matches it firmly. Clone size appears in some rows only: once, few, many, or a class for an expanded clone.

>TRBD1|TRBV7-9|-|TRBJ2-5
CASSLRQGLQETQYF
TGTGCCAGCAGCCTTCGACAGGGCCTCCAAGAGACCCAGTACTTC
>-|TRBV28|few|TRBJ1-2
CASRGTTNYGYTF
TGTGCCAGCAGGGGGACTACTAACTATGGCTACACCTTC
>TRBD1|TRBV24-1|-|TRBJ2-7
CATSDFRTGVPYEQYF
TGTGCCACCAGTGATTTTAGGACAGGGGTCCCCTACGAGCAGTACTTC
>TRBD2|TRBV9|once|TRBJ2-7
CASSAGTSGRYGLRQYF
TGTGCCAGCAGCGCGGGGACTAGCGGGAGGTACGGTCTACGGCAGTACTTC
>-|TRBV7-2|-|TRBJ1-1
CASSFAGRGLNTEAFF
TGTGCCAGCAGCTTTGCAGGGAGGGGGTTGAACACTGAAGCTTTCTTT
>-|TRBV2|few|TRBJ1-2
CASSEALVRGYGYTF
TGTGCCAGCAGTGAAGCGCTTGTCCGGGGCTATGGCTACACCTTC
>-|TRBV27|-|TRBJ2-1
CASSSGTMGDNEQFF
TGTGCCAGCAGTTCCGGGACAATGGGGGACAATGAGCAGTTCTTC
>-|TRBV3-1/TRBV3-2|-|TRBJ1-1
CASSPKGGEAFF
TGTGCCAGCAGCCCTAAAGGGGGAGAAGCTTTCTTT
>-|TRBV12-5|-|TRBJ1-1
CASRVNPTANTEAFF
TGTGCTAGTAGGGTGAATCCGACAGCGAACACTGAAGCTTTCTTT
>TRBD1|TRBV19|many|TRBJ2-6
CASSIGTGWGKSGANVLTF
TGTGCCAGTAGTATAGGGACAGGCTGGGGAAAATCTGGGGCCAACGTCCTGACTTTC
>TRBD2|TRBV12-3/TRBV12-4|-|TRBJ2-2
CASCLGGVGLFF
TGTGCCAGCTGCCTGGGGGGGGTGGGGCTGTTTTTT
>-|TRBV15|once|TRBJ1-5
CATSRDNQNNQPQHF
TGTGCCACCAGCAGAGATAATCAGAATAATCAGCCCCAGCATTTT
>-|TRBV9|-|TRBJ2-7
CASSVLPEPGYEQYF
TGTGCCAGCAGCGTCCTACCGGAACCGGGCTACGAGCAGTACTTC
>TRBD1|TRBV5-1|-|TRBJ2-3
CASSLGLGQGPDTQYF
TGCGCCAGCAGCCTAGGGCTGGGACAGGGACCAGATACGCAGTATTTT
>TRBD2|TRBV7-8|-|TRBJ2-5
CASGIAGVVISRETQYF
TGTGCCAGCGGAATAGCGGGAGTGGTTATCTCACGAGAGACCCAGTACTTC
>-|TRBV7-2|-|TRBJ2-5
CASSPFKAEETQYF
TGTGCCAGCAGCCCGTTTAAAGCGGAAGAGACCCAGTACTTC
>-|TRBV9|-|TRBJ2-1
CASSASQGRYNEQFF
TGTGCCAGCAGCGCCAGTCAGGGGCGGTACAATGAGCAGTTCTTC
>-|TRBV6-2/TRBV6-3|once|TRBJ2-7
CASSSNRAYEQYF
TGTGCCAGCAGTTCCAACAGGGCTTACGAGCAGTACTTC
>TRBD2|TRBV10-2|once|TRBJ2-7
CASSSRGGPYEQYF
TGCGCCAGCAGTTCGCGGGGGGGCCCCTACGAGCAGTACTTC
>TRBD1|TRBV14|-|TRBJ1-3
CASSHTRDREYAGNTIYF
TGTGCCAGCAGCCACACCCGGGACAGGGAATATGCTGGAAACACCATATATTTT
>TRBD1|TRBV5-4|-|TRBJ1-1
CASSPQGVNTEAFF
TGTGCCAGCAGCCCGCAGGGGGTTAACACTGAAGCTTTCTTT
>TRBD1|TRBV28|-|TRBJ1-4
CASSLGTGALANEKLFF
TGTGCCAGCAGCCTCGGCACAGGGGCTCTGGCTAATGAAAAACTGTTTTTT
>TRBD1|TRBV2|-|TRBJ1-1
CASRDRAITEAFF
TGTGCCAGCAGGGACAGGGCGATCACTGAAGCTTTCTTT
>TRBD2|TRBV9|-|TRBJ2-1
CASSVSSGQTNEQFF
TGTGCCAGCAGCGTATCTAGCGGACAAACTAATGAGCAGTTCTTC
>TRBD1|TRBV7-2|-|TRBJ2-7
CASRDRGSYEQYF
TGTGCCAGCAGGGACAGGGGATCCTACGAGCAGTACTTC
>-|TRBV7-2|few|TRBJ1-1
CASSLWGNREAFF
TGTGCCAGCAGCTTATGGGGCAACAGGGAAGCTTTCTTT
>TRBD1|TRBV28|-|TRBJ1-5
CASSPRGTGIKPQHF
TGTGCCAGCAGTCCCCGGGGGACAGGGATCAAGCCCCAGCATTTT
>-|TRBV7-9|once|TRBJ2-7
CASSLVDKAPYEQYF
TGTGCCAGCAGCTTAGTTGACAAGGCACCCTACGAGCAGTACTTC
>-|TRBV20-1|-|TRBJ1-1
CSASRETEAFF
TGCAGTGCTTCGCGGGAAACTGAAGCTTTCTTT